Each of the 29 T cell receptor beta chains below was sequenced from the same sample in a study of T cell repertoires in cytomegalovirus infection. TCRdb redid the calling of the reads with MiXCR, one entry per CDR3 protein. The sample lists fewer than 950,000 distinct CDR3 sequences, over 25% occurring once. Their antigens are not known. The starting material was cultured CD8+ T cells from PBMCs, obtained from culture after CMV antigen stimulation. The receptors here all came from a human donor in good health (CMV status not recorded). Some clones in this sample may be carry-over from other donors' samples.

This clonotype was counted only a few times. V and J are TRBV28 and TRBJ1-2, with TRBD1 identical over 8 bases. CDR1 is MDHEN, CDR2 SYDVKM, per germline. V lost 1 base, J lost 8 bases, and 12 bases stayed unmatched. The CDR3 loop spans 16 amino acids. This CDR3 reads CASSLFSGTGLGGYTF. CDR3 coding DNA: TGTGCCAGCAGTTTATTCTCCGGGACAGGCCTTGGGGGCTACACCTTC.

V is TRBV7-4 and J is TRBJ2-1; D gene ambiguous. CDR1 and CDR2 from the germline V gene are SGHVT and SQSDAQ. There are 8 residues in the CDR3. Trimming shortened V by 3 bases and J by 16 bases, and 4 bases separated the two germline ends. The CDR3 region has the DNA TGTGCCAGCAGCTTGCCTTTCTTC. Encoded protein: CASSLPFF.

This rearrangement joins TRBV25-1 to TRBJ2-3; 10 nucleotides agree with TRBD1. The CDR3 has 15 residues. From germline, CDR1 is MGHDK and CDR2 SYGVNS. V was pared by 3 bases and J by 2 bases, with 2 bases of the junction left unmatched. This CDR3 reads CASSEGQGNTDTQYF. The CDR3 DNA sequence: TGTGCCAGCAGTGAGGGACAGGGGAACACAGATACGCAGTATTTT.

The chain couples TRBV27 to TRBJ2-1; D unclear. Trimming took off 3 bases at V and 8 bases at J, with 11 bases between the two ends. CDR3 length: 13 residues. The germline V gene has CDR1 MNHEY and CDR2 SMNVEV (reference sequence). The CDR3 spells CASSLGSWDEQFF. The CDR3 DNA reads as TGTGCCAGCAGTTTGGGGTCCTGGGATGAGCAGTTCTTC.

This chain joins TRBV6-5 and TRBJ2-5; D possibly corresponds to TRBD1 (6 bases). Germline V gene sequence: CDR1 MNHEY, CDR2 SVGAGI. V was cut by 0 bases and J by 12 bases, with 14 bases left in between. The CDR3 spans 13 residues. The CDR3 DNA sequence: TGTGCCAGCAGTTACTCAGGTGGTCCAGGGGAGTACTTC. It yields the protein CASSYSGGPGEYF.

J is TRBJ1-5 and V is TRBV20-1, with D perhaps matching TRBD1 (5 bases). The CDR3 has 15 residues. The germline V gene has CDR1 DFQATT and CDR2 SNEGSKA (reference sequence). With 0 bases removed from V and 6 bases from J, the gap between germline ends came to 15 bases. CDR3 amino acids: CSARDLAGNSQPQHF. DNA of the CDR3: TGCAGTGCTAGAGATCTGGCAGGGAATAGTCAGCCCCAGCATTTT.

The chain joins TRBV19 to TRBJ1-5; D uncertain. V lost 1 base and J lost 6, with 7 bases in between. The CDR3 has 13 amino acids. Germline V gene sequence: CDR1 LNHDA, CDR2 SQIVND (reference sequence). The CDR3: CASSIGKFQPQHF. In nucleotides, the CDR3 is TGTGCCAGTAGTATAGGGAAGTTTCAGCCCCAGCATTTT. The full variable domain, with the rest looked up from reference TRBV19 and TRBJ1-5, is DGGITQSPKYLFRKEGQNVTLSCEQNLNHDAMYWYRQDPGQGLRLIYYSQIVNDFQKGDIAEGYSVSREKKESFPLTVTSAQKNPTAFYLCASSIGKFQPQHFGDGTRLSIL.

This clonotype was picked up many times. The rearrangement joins TRBV4-1 to TRBJ1-2, with TRBD1 identical over 9 bases. The V and J ends lost 0 bases and 14 bases, in that order; junction bases with no gene match: 13. CDR3 length: 15 residues. Germline V gene lookup returns CDR1 MGHRA and CDR2 YSYEKL. CDR3 bases: TGCGCCAGCAGCCAAGAACGGACAGGGGAGGCCCACAGGACCTTC. Protein sequence: CASSQERTGEAHRTF.

This clonotype showed up just once. The chain combines TRBV6-2 or TRBV6-3 with TRBJ2-2; D gene uncertain. In germline, CDR1 is MNHEY, CDR2 SVGEGT. V lost 6 bases and J lost 0, with 17 bases in between. The CDR3 loop spans 17 amino acids. CDR3 region: CASRSNLRVSNTGELFF. In nucleotides, the CDR3 is TGTGCCAGCAGAAGTAATCTTAGAGTCTCGAACACCGGGGAGCTGTTTTTT.

V and J are TRBV20-1 and TRBJ2-7; 9 nucleotides agree with TRBD1. The CDR3 totals 14 residues. From germline, CDR1 is DFQATT and CDR2 SNEGSKA (reference sequence). This CDR3 is CSAEDRGSTYEQYF. The CDR3 DNA is TGCAGCGCCGAGGACAGGGGATCCACCTACGAGCAGTACTTC.

This rearrangement joins TRBV4-2 to TRBJ1-1, with D possibly matching TRBD1 (5 bases). V was shortened by 1 base and J by 0 bases, with 12 bases between the two germline ends. Germline V gene lookup returns CDR1 LGHNA and CDR2 YNFKEQ. The CDR3 totals 16 residues. CDR3 sequence: CASSQVGWGLNTEAFF. Written as DNA, the CDR3 is TGTGCCAGCAGCCAAGTAGGGTGGGGCTTGAACACTGAAGCTTTCTTT.

This clonotype was detected a few times. CDR3 nucleotides: TGTGCCAGCAGTTACTCCCTGGGAACAGTAGTCACAGATACGCAGTATTTT. The encoded protein is CASSYSLGTVVTDTQYF. The chain employs TRBV6-5 and TRBJ2-3, with D hard to call. This CDR3 comprises 17 residues. The germline V and J ends were trimmed by 0 bases and 2 bases, with 15 bases remaining between them. Germline V gene data show CDR1 as MNHEY and CDR2 as SVGAGI.

This clonotype was found a few times. V gene TRBV6-2 or TRBV6-3 combines with J gene TRBJ1-2, with D hard to call. Trimming pared 4 bases from V and 2 bases from J, leaving 8 bases between. Germline-derived CDR1 and CDR2 are MNHEY and SVGEGT. This CDR3 spans 13 amino acids. CDR3: CASSLEQNYGYTF. The CDR3 coding sequence is TGTGCCAGCAGTTTGGAACAGAACTATGGCTACACCTTC.

This rearrangement joins TRBV10-3 to TRBJ2-3, with 10 bases fitting TRBD2. CDR3 size: 16 residues. Germline V gene lookup returns CDR1 ENHRY and CDR2 SYGVKD. Trimming removed 5 bases from V and 4 bases from J; junction bases left unmatched: 9. CDR3 in amino acids: CAISPISSGGADTQYF. The CDR3 bases are TGTGCCATCAGTCCTATCTCTAGCGGGGGAGCAGATACGCAGTATTTT.

As DNA, the CDR3 is TGTGCCAGCAGCTCGCCTAGGCGGACTAGCGGGGGGATATCCCCCTTACTGACAGATACGCAGTATTTT. It codes for CASSSPRRTSGGISPLLTDTQYF. The V and J genes are TRBV7-9 and TRBJ2-3; 14 bases match TRBD2. From germline, CDR1 is SEHNR and CDR2 FQNEAQ (reference sequence). The CDR3 contains 23 residues. V gave up 4 bases and J gave up 3 bases; unmatched junction bases: 24.

This rearrangement joins TRBV28 to TRBJ1-1; D gene ambiguous. Germline V CDR1 and CDR2: MDHEN, SYDVKM. CDR3 length equals 16 residues. Trimming left V 3 bases short and J 6 bases short, with 20 bases between. CDR3 nucleotide sequence: TGTGCCAGCAGTTTGTACCAGACATCGCCGTCTGCTGAAGCTTTCTTT. Translated, it gives CASSLYQTSPSAEAFF.

The chain uses TRBV27 and TRBJ2-7; a possible D gene is TRBD1 (6 bases). V lost 2 bases, J lost 5 bases, and 13 bases lay in between. Looked up from germline, CDR1 is MNHEY and CDR2 is SMNVEV (reference sequence). The CDR3 is made up of 14 amino acids. The CDR3 DNA reads as TGTGCCAGCAGTTTAACAGGGAGCGGTCACGAGCAGTACTTC. This gives the protein CASSLTGSGHEQYF.

The chain has TRBV7-6 and TRBJ2-3, with D perhaps assigned TRBD1 or TRBD2 (6 bases each). Germline assignment: CDR1 SGHVS and CDR2 FNYEAQ. The V end lost 3 bases, the J end lost 5 bases, and 18 bases lay between the germline ends. CDR3 length equals 16 residues. This chain's CDR3 is CASSFIFGGGVDTQYF. CDR3 DNA: TGTGCCAGCAGCTTTATTTTCGGAGGGGGAGTAGATACGCAGTATTTT.

This clonotype was counted at least ten times. The V call is TRBV7-6, the J call TRBJ2-1; D may correspond to TRBD1 or TRBD2 (5 bases each). Germline V CDR1 and CDR2: SGHVS, FNYEAQ. V lost 5 bases, J lost 1 base, and 15 bases lay in between. The CDR3 extends over 16 amino acids. The CDR3 reads CASSKTGTGSYNEQFF. Written as DNA, the CDR3 is TGTGCCAGCAGCAAGACCGGGACCGGTTCCTACAATGAGCAGTTCTTC.

V is TRBV6-1 and J is TRBJ1-1, with D hard to call. Germline lookup yields CDR1 MNHNS and CDR2 SASEGT. The CDR3 is 14 amino acids. V was pared by 2 bases and J by 6 bases, with 13 bases between. CDR3 loop: CASSESRFPAEAFF. Here the CDR3 DNA reads TGTGCCAGCAGTGAATCAAGGTTCCCCGCTGAAGCTTTCTTT.

This clonotype has just a few counts. The chain couples TRBV12-3 or TRBV12-4 to TRBJ2-3, with a tentative D call TRBD1 (6 bases). Deletions cut 4 bases from V and 2 bases from J, with 19 bases between. The CDR3 consists of 17 residues. The CDR3 region is CASSSLALGDNTDTQYF. The CDR3 bases are TGTGCCAGCAGTTCCCTCGCCCTAGGGGACAACACAGATACGCAGTATTTT.

Of note for this clonotype: Being one base from a much bigger clone, this may be a read error. CDR3: CANSLTAENTEAFF. CDR3 DNA sequence: TGTGCCAACAGCTTAACGGCGGAAAACACTGAAGCTTTCTTT. The rearrangement uses TRBV7-9 and TRBJ1-1; the D is unclear. CDR3 length: 14 amino acids. Germline V gene sequence: CDR1 SEHNR, CDR2 FQNEAQ (reference sequence).

This clonotype was detected a few times. The chain uses TRBV6-2 or TRBV6-3 and TRBJ2-1, with 15 nucleotides matching TRBD2. J gave up 4 bases and V 6 bases, and 10 bases lay outside the gene matches. CDR1 is MNHEY and CDR2 is SVGEGT in the germline V gene. The CDR3 spans 18 residues. CDR3: CASSHSRTSGGVYNEQFF. CDR3 DNA sequence: TGTGCCAGCAGCCACAGCAGGACTAGCGGGGGGGTTTACAATGAGCAGTTCTTC.

This clonotype has only a few counts. This rearrangement joins TRBV19 to TRBJ1-1, with 8 bases that match TRBD1. Germline CDR1 LNHDA, CDR2 SQIVND (reference sequence). V lost 5 bases to trimming and J lost 8 bases; unmatched junction nucleotides: 10. There are 14 residues in the CDR3. The CDR3 is CASSPTGEITEAFF. The CDR3 DNA is TGTGCCAGTAGTCCGACAGGGGAAATTACCGAAGCTTTCTTT.

This clonotype turned up a few times. V and J are TRBV7-3 and TRBJ2-1; D tentatively fits TRBD1 or TRBD2 (6 bases each). Germline CDR1 SGHTA, CDR2 FQGTGA. There are 16 residues in the CDR3. With 5 bases removed from V and 3 bases from J, the gap between germline ends came to 17 bases. CDR3 region: CASSPGARQVYNEQFF. DNA of the CDR3: TGTGCCAGCAGCCCGGGGGCTCGGCAGGTCTACAATGAGCAGTTCTTC.

In this sample, this clonotype turned up many times. The chain uses TRBV7-2 and TRBJ1-5; D gene unclear. V dropped 3 bases and J dropped 2 bases, with 11 bases sitting between them. CDR1 is SGHTA, CDR2 FQGNSA, per germline. This CDR3 spans 15 amino acids. Written as DNA, the CDR3 is TGTGCCAGCAGCTTCGGAGGCGTTCGCAATCAGCCCCAGCATTTT. Translation gives CASSFGGVRNQPQHF. Together with reference TRBV7-2 and TRBJ1-5, the CDR3 gives the full variable domain: GAGVSQSPSNKVTEKGKDVELRCDPISGHTALYWYRQSLGQGLEFLIYFQGNSAPDKSGLPSDRFSAERTGGSVSTLTIQRTQQEDSAVYLCASSFGGVRNQPQHFGDGTRLSIL.

This clonotype has ten or more counts. J is TRBJ1-1 and V is TRBV7-6; TRBD1 aligns across 7 bases. From germline, CDR1 is SGHVS and CDR2 FNYEAQ. The ends lost 5 bases at V and 4 bases at J; junction bases unmatched: 4. This CDR3 has 13 amino acids. CDR3 amino acids: CASSPTGLTEAFF. CDR3 coding DNA: TGTGCCAGCAGCCCGACAGGGCTCACTGAAGCTTTCTTT.

Concerning this clonotype: Mismatch with germline at one junction end may stem from a read error. V is TRBV20-1 and J is TRBJ2-3, with D possibly called TRBD1 or TRBD2 (6 bases each). From germline, CDR1 is DFQATT and CDR2 SNEGSKA (reference sequence). This CDR3 region has 14 residues. In nucleotides, the CDR3 is TGCAGTGCTAGTGGCGGGACACCCACAGATATGCAGTATTTT. Its translation: CSASGGTPTDMQYF.

This clonotype came up a few times. This chain's CDR3 is CASSLENRYGYTF. CDR3 in DNA: TGTGCCAGCAGCTTAGAAAACCGTTATGGCTACACCTTC. This chain joins TRBV7-6 and TRBJ1-2; D gene ambiguous. With 1 base removed from V and 5 bases from J, the gap between germline ends came to 8 bases. The CDR3 length is 13 residues. The V gene's germline CDR1 is SGHVS and CDR2 FNYEAQ.